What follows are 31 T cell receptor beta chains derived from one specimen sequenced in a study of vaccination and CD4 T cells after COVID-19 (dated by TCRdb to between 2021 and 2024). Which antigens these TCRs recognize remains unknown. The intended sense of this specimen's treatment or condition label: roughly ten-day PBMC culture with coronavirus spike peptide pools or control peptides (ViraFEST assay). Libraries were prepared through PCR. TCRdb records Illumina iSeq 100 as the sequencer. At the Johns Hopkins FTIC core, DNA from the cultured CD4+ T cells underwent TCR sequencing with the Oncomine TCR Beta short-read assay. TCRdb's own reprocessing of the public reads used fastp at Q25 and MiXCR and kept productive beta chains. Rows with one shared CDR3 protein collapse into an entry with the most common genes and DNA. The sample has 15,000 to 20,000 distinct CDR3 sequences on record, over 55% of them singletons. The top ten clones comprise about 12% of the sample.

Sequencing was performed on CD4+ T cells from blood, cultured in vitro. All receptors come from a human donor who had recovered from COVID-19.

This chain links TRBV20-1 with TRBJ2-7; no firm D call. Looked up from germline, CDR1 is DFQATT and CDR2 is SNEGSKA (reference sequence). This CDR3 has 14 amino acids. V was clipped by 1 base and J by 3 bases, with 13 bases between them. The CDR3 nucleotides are TGCAGTGCTAGAGCGGTCCAAAAGGACTACGAGCAGTACTTC. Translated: CSARAVQKDYEQYF.

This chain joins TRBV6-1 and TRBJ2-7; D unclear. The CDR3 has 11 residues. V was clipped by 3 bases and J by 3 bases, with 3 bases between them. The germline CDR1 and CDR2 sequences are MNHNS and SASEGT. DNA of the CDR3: TGTGCCAGCAGTGATAGCTACGAGCAGTACTTC. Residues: CASSDSYEQYF.

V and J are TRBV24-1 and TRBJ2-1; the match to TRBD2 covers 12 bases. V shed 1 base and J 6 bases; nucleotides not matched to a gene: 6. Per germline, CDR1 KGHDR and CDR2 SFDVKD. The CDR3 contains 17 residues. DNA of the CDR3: TGTGCCACCAGTGATTTTACGTCTAGCGGGAGGGCCAATGAGCAGTTCTTC. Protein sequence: CATSDFTSSGRANEQFF.

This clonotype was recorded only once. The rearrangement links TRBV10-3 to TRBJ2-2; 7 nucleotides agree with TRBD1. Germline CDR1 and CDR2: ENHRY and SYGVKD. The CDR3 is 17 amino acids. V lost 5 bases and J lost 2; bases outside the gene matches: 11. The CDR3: CAISPVGQGVNTGELFF. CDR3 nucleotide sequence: TGTGCCATCAGTCCAGTGGGGCAGGGGGTAAACACCGGGGAGCTGTTTTTT.

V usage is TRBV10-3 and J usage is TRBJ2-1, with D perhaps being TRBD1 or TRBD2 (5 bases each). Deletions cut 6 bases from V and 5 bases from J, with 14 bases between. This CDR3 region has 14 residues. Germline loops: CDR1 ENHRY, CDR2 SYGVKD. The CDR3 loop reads CAISPNGGNNEQFF. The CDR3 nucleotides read TGTGCCATCAGCCCAAATGGGGGAAACAATGAGCAGTTCTTC.

The CDR3 DNA follows: TGTGCCAGCAGTTTGTATGCGAACACCGGGGAGCTGTTTTTT. Its translation is CASSLYANTGELFF. This sequence joins TRBV27 and TRBJ2-2; the D is unclear. The V and J ends lost 3 bases and 0 bases respectively, with 5 bases between them. This CDR3 region has 14 residues. Germline assignment: CDR1 MNHEY and CDR2 SMNVEV (reference sequence).

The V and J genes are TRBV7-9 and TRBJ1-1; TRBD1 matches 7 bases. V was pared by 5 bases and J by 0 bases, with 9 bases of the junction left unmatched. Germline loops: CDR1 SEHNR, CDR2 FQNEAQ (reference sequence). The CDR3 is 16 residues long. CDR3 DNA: TGTGCCAGCAGCCCCTACAGGGGAACTATGAACACTGAAGCTTTCTTT. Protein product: CASSPYRGTMNTEAFF.

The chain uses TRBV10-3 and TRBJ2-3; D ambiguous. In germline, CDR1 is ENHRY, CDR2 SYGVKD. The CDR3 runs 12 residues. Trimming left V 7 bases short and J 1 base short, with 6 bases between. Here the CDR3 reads CAIKRGTDTQYF. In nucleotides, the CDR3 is TGTGCCATCAAGAGAGGCACAGATACGCAGTATTTT.

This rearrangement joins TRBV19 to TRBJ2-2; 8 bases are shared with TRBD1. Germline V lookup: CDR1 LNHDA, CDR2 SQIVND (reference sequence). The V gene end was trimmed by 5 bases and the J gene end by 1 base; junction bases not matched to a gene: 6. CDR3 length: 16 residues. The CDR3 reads CASSRTGPLNTGELFF. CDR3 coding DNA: TGTGCCAGTAGTCGGACAGGGCCCTTGAACACCGGGGAGCTGTTTTTT.

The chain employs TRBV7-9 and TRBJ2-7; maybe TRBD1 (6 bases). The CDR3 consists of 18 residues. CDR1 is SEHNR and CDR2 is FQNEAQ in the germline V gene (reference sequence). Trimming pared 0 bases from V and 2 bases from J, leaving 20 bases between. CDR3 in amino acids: CASSLALMYRDSPYEQYF. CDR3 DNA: TGTGCCAGCAGCTTAGCGCTAATGTACAGGGATTCACCCTACGAGCAGTACTTC.

Here the CDR3 reads CASSLDTYTEAFF. The CDR3 DNA sequence: TGCGCCAGCAGCTTGGACACTTACACTGAAGCTTTCTTT. The chain recombines TRBV5-1 with TRBJ1-1; unclear D gene. This CDR3 is 13 amino acids long. CDR1 and CDR2 (germline): SGHRS, YFSETQ. Trimming left V 0 bases short and J 3 bases short, with 6 bases between.

The CDR3 sequence: CASTKTGSSYEQYF. CDR3 coding DNA: TGCGCCAGCACCAAAACCGGGAGCTCCTACGAGCAGTACTTC. The chain uses TRBV5-1 and TRBJ2-7, with D possibly matching TRBD2 (6 bases). The V and J ends lost 6 bases and 0 bases respectively, with 13 bases between them. The germline V gene has CDR1 SGHRS and CDR2 YFSETQ. The CDR3 loop spans 14 amino acids.

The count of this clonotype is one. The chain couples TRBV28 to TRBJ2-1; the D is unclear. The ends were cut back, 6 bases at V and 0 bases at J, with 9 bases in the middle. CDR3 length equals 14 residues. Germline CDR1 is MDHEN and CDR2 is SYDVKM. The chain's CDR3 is CASRASNSYNEQFF. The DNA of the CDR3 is TGTGCCAGCAGGGCCTCAAACTCCTACAATGAGCAGTTCTTC.

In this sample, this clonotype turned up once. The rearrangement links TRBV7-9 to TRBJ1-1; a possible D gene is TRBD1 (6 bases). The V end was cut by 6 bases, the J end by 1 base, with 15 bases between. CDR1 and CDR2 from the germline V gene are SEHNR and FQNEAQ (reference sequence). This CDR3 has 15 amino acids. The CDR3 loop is CASSGGAAENTEAFF. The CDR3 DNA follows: TGTGCCAGCAGTGGGGGGGCAGCGGAGAACACTGAAGCTTTCTTT.

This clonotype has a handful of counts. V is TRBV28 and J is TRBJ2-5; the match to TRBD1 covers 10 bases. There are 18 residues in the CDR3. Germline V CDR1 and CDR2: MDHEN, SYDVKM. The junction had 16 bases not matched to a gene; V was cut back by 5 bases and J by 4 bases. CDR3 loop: CASSLDRGLREVLETQYF. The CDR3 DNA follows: TGTGCCAGCAGTCTCGACAGGGGGCTGCGGGAGGTACTAGAGACCCAGTACTTC.

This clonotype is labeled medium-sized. The CDR3 here is CATRVSDRGLGGTQYF. CDR3 DNA: TGTGCCACCCGAGTTTCGGACAGGGGGTTAGGAGGGACCCAGTACTTC. The gene calls are TRBV21-1 and TRBJ2-5; the table names TRBD1, a call not compared with the DNA. TRBV21-1 corresponds to a pseudogene. The CDR3 loop spans 16 amino acids.

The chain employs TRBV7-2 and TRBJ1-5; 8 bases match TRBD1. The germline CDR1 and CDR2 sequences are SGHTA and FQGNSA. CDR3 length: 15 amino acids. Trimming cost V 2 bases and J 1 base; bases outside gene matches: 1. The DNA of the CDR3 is TGTGCCAGCAGCTTACAGGGGGCAAGCAATCAGCCCCAGCATTTT. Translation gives CASSLQGASNQPQHF.

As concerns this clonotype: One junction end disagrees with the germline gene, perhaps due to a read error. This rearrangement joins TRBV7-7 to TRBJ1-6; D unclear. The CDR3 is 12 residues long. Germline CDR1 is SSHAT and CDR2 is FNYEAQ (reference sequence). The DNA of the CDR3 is TGTGCTAGCAGCTTAGCACAGTCACCCCTCCACTTT. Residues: CASSLAQSPLHF.

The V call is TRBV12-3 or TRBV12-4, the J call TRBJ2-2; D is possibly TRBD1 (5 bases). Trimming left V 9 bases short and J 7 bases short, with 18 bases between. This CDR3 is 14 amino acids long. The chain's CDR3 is CASSFREGDGELFF. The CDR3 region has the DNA TGTGCCAGTTCGTTCAGGGAAGGAGACGGGGAGCTGTTTTTT.

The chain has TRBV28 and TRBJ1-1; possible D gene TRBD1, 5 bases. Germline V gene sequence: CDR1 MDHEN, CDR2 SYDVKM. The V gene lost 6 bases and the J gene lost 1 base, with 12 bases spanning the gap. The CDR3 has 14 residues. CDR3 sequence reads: CASSRAGTNTEAFF. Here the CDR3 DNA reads TGTGCCAGCAGCCGGGCAGGGACGAACACTGAAGCTTTCTTT.

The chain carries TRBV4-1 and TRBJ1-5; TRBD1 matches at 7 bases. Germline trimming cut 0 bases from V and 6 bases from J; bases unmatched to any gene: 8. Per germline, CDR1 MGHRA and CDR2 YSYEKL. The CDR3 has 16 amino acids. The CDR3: CASSQEGQGVGQPQHF. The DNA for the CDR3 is TGCGCCAGCAGCCAAGAAGGGCAGGGGGTGGGTCAGCCCCAGCATTTT.

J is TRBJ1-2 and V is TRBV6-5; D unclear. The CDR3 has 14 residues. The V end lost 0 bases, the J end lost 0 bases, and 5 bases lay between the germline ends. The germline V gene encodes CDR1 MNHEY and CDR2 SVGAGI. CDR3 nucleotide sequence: TGTGCCAGCAGTTACTCCACGGCTAACTATGGCTACACCTTC. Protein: CASSYSTANYGYTF.

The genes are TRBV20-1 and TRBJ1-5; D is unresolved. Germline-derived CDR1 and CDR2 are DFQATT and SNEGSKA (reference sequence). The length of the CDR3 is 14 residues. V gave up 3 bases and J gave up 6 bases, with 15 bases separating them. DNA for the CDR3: TGCAGTGCTAGCGCTGCATGGTTGGGTCAGCCCCAGCATTTT. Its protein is CSASAAWLGQPQHF.

CDR3 in DNA: TGTGCCAGCAGTTACGCCCCGGGCGGGCCCCGAGAGACCCAGTACTTC. Its protein product is CASSYAPGGPRETQYF. The V and J genes are TRBV6-5 and TRBJ2-5; perhaps TRBD2 as D (5 bases). Looked up from germline, CDR1 is MNHEY and CDR2 is SVGAGI. This CDR3 spans 16 amino acids. V lost 2 bases and J 4 bases, leaving 17 bases between the germline ends.

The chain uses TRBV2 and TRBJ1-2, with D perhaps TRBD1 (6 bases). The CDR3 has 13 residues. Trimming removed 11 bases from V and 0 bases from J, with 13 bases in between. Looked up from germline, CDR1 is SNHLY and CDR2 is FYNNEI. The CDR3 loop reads CAYGQLPNYGYTF. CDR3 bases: TGTGCCTATGGACAGCTACCTAACTATGGCTACACCTTC.

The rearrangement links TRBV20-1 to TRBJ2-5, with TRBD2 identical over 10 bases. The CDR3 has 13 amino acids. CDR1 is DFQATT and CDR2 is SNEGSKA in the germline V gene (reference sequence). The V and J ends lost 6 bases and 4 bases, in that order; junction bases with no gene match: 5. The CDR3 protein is CSALPSGGETQYF. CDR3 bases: TGCAGTGCCCTTCCTAGCGGGGGAGAGACCCAGTACTTC.

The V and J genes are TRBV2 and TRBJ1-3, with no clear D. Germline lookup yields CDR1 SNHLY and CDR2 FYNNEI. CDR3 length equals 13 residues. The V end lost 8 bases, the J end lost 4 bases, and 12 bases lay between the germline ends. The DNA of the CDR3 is TGTGCCAGCGGCGGGCTCTCGGGAAACACCATATATTTT. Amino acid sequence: CASGGLSGNTIYF.

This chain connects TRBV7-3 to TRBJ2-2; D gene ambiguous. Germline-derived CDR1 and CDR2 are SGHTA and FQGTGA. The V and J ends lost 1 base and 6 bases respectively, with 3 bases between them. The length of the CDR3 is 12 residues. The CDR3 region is CASSLRAGELFF. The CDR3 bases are TGTGCCAGCAGCTTAAGAGCCGGGGAGCTGTTTTTT.

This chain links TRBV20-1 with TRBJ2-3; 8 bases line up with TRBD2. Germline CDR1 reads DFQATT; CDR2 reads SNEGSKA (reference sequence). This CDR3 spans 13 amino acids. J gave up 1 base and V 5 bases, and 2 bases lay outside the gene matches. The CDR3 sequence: CSAGAGGTDTQYF. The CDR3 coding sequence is TGCAGTGCTGGAGCGGGAGGCACAGATACGCAGTATTTT.

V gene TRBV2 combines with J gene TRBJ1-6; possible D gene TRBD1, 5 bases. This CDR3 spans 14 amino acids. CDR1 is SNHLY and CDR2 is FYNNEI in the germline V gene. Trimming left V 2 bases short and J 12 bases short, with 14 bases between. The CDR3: CASSERGVRKPLHF. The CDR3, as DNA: TGTGCCAGCAGTGAACGAGGGGTCAGAAAACCCCTCCACTTT.

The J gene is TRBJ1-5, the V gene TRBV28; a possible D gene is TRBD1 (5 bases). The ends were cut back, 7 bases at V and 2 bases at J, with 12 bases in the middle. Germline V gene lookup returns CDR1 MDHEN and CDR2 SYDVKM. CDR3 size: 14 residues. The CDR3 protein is CASTTGGGNQPQHF. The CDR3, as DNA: TGTGCCAGCACCACCGGGGGGGGCAATCAGCCCCAGCATTTT.